A single sample gave rise to the 10 T cell receptor beta chains below, sequenced in a study of T cell repertoires in cytomegalovirus infection (dated by TCRdb to about 2019). The antigens of these receptors remain unknown. The sequencer was an Illumina HiSeq 1500. Using fastp at Q25 and MiXCR, TCRdb reprocessed the public reads and kept productive beta chains. Every distinct CDR3 protein forms one entry, paired with its most common genes and DNA. For this sample the table gives about 310,000 distinct CDR3 sequences, of which 20% to 30% were detected only once. Roughly 15% of the sample goes to the ten largest clones. The treatment or condition label for this specimen denotes: in vitro stimulation with specific CMV peptide epitopes to enrich CMV-specific T cells. The sample consisted of cultured PBMCs, taken from culture after CMV antigen stimulation. The source is a human donor in good health (CMV status not recorded). Some clones in this sample may be carry-over from other donors' samples.

This clonotype showed up many times. This chain uses TRBV7-9 with TRBJ1-5; maybe TRBD1 (6 bases). V was cut by 2 bases and J by 0 bases, with 17 bases left in between. This CDR3 comprises 18 residues. Germline CDR1 SEHNR, CDR2 FQNEAQ (reference sequence). DNA of the CDR3: TGTGCCAGCAGCTTACCGGGACAACGGTTATATAGCAATCAGCCCCAGCATTTT. As protein: CASSLPGQRLYSNQPQHF. The variable domain in full, with the rest retrieved from reference TRBV7-9 and TRBJ1-5, is DTGVSQNPRHKITKRGQNVTFRCDPISEHNRLYWYRQTLGQGPEFLTYFQNEAQLEKSRLLSDRFSAERPKGSFSTLEIQRTEQGDSAMYLCASSLPGQRLYSNQPQHFGDGTRLSIL.

V usage is TRBV5-1 and J usage is TRBJ1-1; 7 bases agree with TRBD1. The germline V gene has CDR1 SGHRS and CDR2 YFSETQ. Trimming removed 2 bases from V and 4 bases from J; junction bases left unmatched: 5. The CDR3 has 14 amino acids. The CDR3 here is CASSLQGYGTEAFF. The CDR3 DNA sequence: TGCGCCAGCAGCTTACAGGGGTACGGCACTGAAGCTTTCTTT.

In this sample, this clonotype turned up a few times. The chain joins TRBV5-4 to TRBJ2-2, with D maybe TRBD1 (5 bases). This CDR3 spans 16 amino acids. With 0 bases removed from V and 6 bases from J, the gap between germline ends came to 15 bases. The germline CDR1 and CDR2 sequences are SGHNT and YYREEE (reference sequence). The CDR3: CASSLAPDQGSGELFF. The CDR3, as DNA: TGTGCCAGCAGCTTGGCCCCCGACCAGGGTTCCGGGGAGCTGTTTTTT.

This clonotype was detected a few times. The genes are TRBV28 and TRBJ2-1, with D perhaps being TRBD1 or TRBD2 (6 bases each). Trimming removed 3 bases from V and 8 bases from J, with 14 bases in between. Per the germline V gene, CDR1 is MDHEN and CDR2 is SYDVKM. The CDR3 runs to 14 residues. The CDR3 sequence: CASSLWGARDEQFF. The CDR3 DNA reads TGTGCCAGCAGTTTGTGGGGGGCCCGGGATGAGCAGTTCTTC.

This chain uses TRBV7-3 with TRBJ2-7, with 7 nucleotides matching TRBD2. The CDR3 consists of 14 residues. The V gene end was trimmed by 5 bases and the J gene end by 3 bases; junction bases not matched to a gene: 7. Germline V gene sequence: CDR1 SGHTA, CDR2 FQGTGA. The CDR3 reads CASSPGRGGYEQYF. The CDR3 coding sequence is TGTGCCAGCAGCCCTGGGAGGGGAGGCTACGAGCAGTACTTC.

This clonotype has just a few counts. The chain couples TRBV24-1 to TRBJ2-1; D perhaps matches TRBD1 (6 bases). Trimming pared 0 bases from V and 5 bases from J, leaving 10 bases between. The CDR3 consists of 15 residues. The germline V gene encodes CDR1 KGHDR and CDR2 SFDVKD. The CDR3 DNA reads TGTGCCACCAGTGATTTGGGGGACACCAACAATGAGCAGTTCTTC. Translated: CATSDLGDTNNEQFF.

This clonotype was counted many times. The rearrangement joins TRBV7-2 to TRBJ1-2, with D unresolved. Trimming removed 1 base from V and 4 bases from J, with 13 bases in between. Germline-derived CDR1 and CDR2 are SGHTA and FQGNSA. This CDR3 contains 15 residues. CDR3 DNA sequence: TGTGCCAGCAGCTTAGTCTTCTCGGAAATCTATGGCTACACCTTC. It yields the protein CASSLVFSEIYGYTF.

The sample holds a few counts of this clonotype. The chain combines TRBV12-3 or TRBV12-4 with TRBJ2-3, with D unclear. Trimming removed 3 bases at V and 4 bases at J, with 14 bases between. This CDR3 is 15 amino acids long. The CDR3 DNA follows: TGTGCCAGCAGTTTTGGTTCTTTGGCGTCAGATACGCAGTATTTT. Its translation is CASSFGSLASDTQYF.

This clonotype was seen ten or more times. This chain links TRBV6-1 with TRBJ2-5, with D possibly matching TRBD2 (5 bases). This CDR3 has 15 amino acids. From germline, CDR1 is MNHNS and CDR2 SASEGT. The V and J ends lost 1 base and 4 bases respectively, with 13 bases between them. CDR3 DNA sequence: TGTGCCAGCAGTGAAGTCTGGGGAGTTGGAGAGACCCAGTACTTC. Translated: CASSEVWGVGETQYF.

As to this clonotype: One base away lies a much larger clone, so this may be a sequencing read error. This sequence joins TRBV3-1 and TRBJ1-5; TRBD1 is a possible D gene (5 bases). Germline CDR1 is LGHDT and CDR2 is YNNKEL (reference sequence). Between the trimmed V and J ends, which lost 3 bases and 5 bases, there was a span of 5 bases. The CDR3 spans 12 residues. CDR3 region: CASSQGDQPQHF. The CDR3 bases are TGTGCCAGCAGCCAGGGGGATCAGCCCCAGCATTTT. The full variable domain, rest sourced from reference TRBV3-1 and TRBJ1-5, is DTAVSQTPKYLVTQMGNDKSIKCEQNLGHDTMYWYKQDSKKFLKIMFSYNNKELIINETVPNRFSPKSPDKAHLNLHINSLELGDSAVYFCASSQGDQPQHFGDGTRLSIL.